What follows describes a single T cell receptor beta chain. Its antigen is still unknown. These data are taken from a study of T cell responses to AZD1222 COVID-19 vaccine. At the level of the study: Pooling covered second doses at about 4 or about 12 weeks.

This table comes from immunoSEQ multiplex PCR, and its TCRdb copy is limited to in-frame clones, with some not included. The sample has roughly 250,000 clones; 93% are singletons. Study-wide results and caveats: The reported proportion of spike-specific TCRs targeting unmutated variant regions was nearly half. Spike-specific TCRs gained breadth and depth after people received two AZD1222 doses.

The source of this sequence is an adult in good health. This specimen consisted of peripheral blood, obtained on day 0 of AZD1222 vaccination.

CDR3 nucleotides: TGTGCCAGTAGTATAGGCGGGGACTCCTACGAGCAGTACTTC. Translating it yields CASSIGGDSYEQYF. The rearrangement uses TRBV19 and TRBJ2-7, with a possible D match to TRBD2 (6 bases). Germline lookup yields CDR1 LNHDA and CDR2 SQIVND (reference sequence). Trimming cost V 1 base and J 0 bases, with 7 bases left between them. The CDR3 spans 14 residues.